This T cell receptor beta chain was recorded in a study of shared clonotypes between healthy human individuals. Some clones are missing from TCRdb's copy, which holds only in-frame ones; the method was immunoSEQ multiplex PCR. The table records about 1.1 million clones, roughly 80% of them present only once. What was sequenced was memory CD4+ T cells from PBMCs. The subset: CD45RA-negative fraction. The sequence was collected from a man aged 18 to 30 in good health. Some clones in this sample may be carry-over from other donors' samples.

CDR3 nucleotides: TGTGCCAGCTCGCCCAACGTTGGTGCTCGGGACGTGGGCGAGCAGTACTTC. It encodes CASSPNVGARDVGEQYF. This chain connects TRBV18 to TRBJ2-7; TRBD1 or TRBD2 may be the D gene (5 bases each). Trimming pared 6 bases from V and 6 bases from J, leaving 27 bases between. The CDR3 runs 17 residues. Germline lookup yields CDR1 KGHSH and CDR2 LQKENI.